Here is one T cell receptor (beta chain) with its context. This sample is drawn from a study of technical replicates of blood from a handful of donors. Trimming removed 5 bases from V and 4 bases from J; junction bases left unmatched: 7. This CDR3 is built from 15 residues. Germline values: CDR1 MNHEY, CDR2 SVGAGI. Here immunoSEQ multiplex PCR was the method, and the copy in TCRdb shows in-frame clones only, minus some. The sample has approximately 70,000 clones; around 93% are singletons. V is TRBV6-5 and J is TRBJ2-2; 7 bases match TRBD1. The sample taken for sequencing was T cells isolated from PBMCs. The clonotype was recovered from a human donor in good health. The CDR3 region is CASSHRDRSTGELFF. The DNA of the CDR3 is TGTGCCAGCAGTCACAGGGACAGATCCACCGGGGAGCTGTTTTTT.